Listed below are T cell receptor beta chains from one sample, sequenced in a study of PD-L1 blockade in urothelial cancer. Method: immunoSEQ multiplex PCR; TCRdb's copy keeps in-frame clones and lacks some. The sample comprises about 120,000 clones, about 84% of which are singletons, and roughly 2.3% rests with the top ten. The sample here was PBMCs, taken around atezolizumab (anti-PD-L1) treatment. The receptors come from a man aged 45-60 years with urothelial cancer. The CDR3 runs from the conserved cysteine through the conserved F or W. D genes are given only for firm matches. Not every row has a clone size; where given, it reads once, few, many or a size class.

TGTGCCAGCAGCGAGGGACTAGCGGGAGTTCGGGCAGACGAGCAGTACTTC	CASSEGLAGVRADEQYF	.	TRBD2	TRBV9	TRBJ2-7
TGTGCCGTTTCAAAACAGAATCCTGCAACTAATGAAAAACTGTTTTTT	CAVSKQNPATNEKLFF	few	.	TRBV19	TRBJ1-4
TGTGCCAGTAGTACCACATCACAGGGATCCTACGGAAACACCATATATTTT	CASSTTSQGSYGNTIYF	many	.	TRBV19	TRBJ1-3
TGTGCCAGCAGCTTAGATCGGCCAGGGGGCACAGATACGCAGTATTTT	CASSLDRPGGTDTQYF	.	.	TRBV11-2	TRBJ2-3
TGTGCCAGCGGTAGCGGGAGAGGCATCGATGAGCAGTTCTTC	CASGSGRGIDEQFF	.	TRBD2	TRBV7-9	TRBJ2-1
TGTGCCAGTAGTCCCAGGACAGGGAACCCCTCTGGGGCCAACGTCCTGACTTTC	CASSPRTGNPSGANVLTF	once	TRBD1	TRBV19	TRBJ2-6
TGTGCCAGCAGCTTTTTCAACAGGGATAATTCACCCCTCCACTTT	CASSFFNRDNSPLHF	.	.	TRBV5-4	TRBJ1-6
TGTGCCTGGAGCGGGCTAGGACAGGGGGCTATGGAGACCCAGTACTTC	CAWSGLGQGAMETQYF	.	TRBD1	TRBV30	TRBJ2-5
TGTGCCAGCAGCTTAGAGGCAGACTCCTATGGCTACACCTTC	CASSLEADSYGYTF	.	.	TRBV13	TRBJ1-2
TGTGCCAGCAGTTTAGTGGTAAGGTCTTGGGCTTTGGTCGGAAATCAGCCCCAGCATTTT	CASSLVVRSWALVGNQPQHF	.	.	TRBV28	TRBJ1-5
TGTGCCAGCAGTTCAGCGGCCGGGACAGGAAACTTCGAGCAGTACTTC	CASSSAAGTGNFEQYF	few	TRBD1	TRBV28	TRBJ2-7
TGTGCCAGCAGCTTGGGACAGAATAATTCACCCCTCCACTTT	CASSLGQNNSPLHF	.	.	TRBV5-4	TRBJ1-6
TGTGCCAGCAGCTTAGGTCGGAGAGAAAACACCGGGGAGCTGTTTTTT	CASSLGRRENTGELFF	few	.	TRBV7-8	TRBJ2-2
TGTGCCTGGAGTCCCCACCAGGGGGAGCTGTTTTTT	CAWSPHQGELFF	.	.	TRBV30	TRBJ2-2
TGTGCCAGCTCACAAGGGGGTGCCCCCCAGCATTTT	CASSQGGAPQHF	.	.	TRBV18	TRBJ1-5
TGTGCCAGCTCACCTGTTTTGGGACAGAGCACAGATACGCAGTATTTT	CASSPVLGQSTDTQYF	once	TRBD1	TRBV18	TRBJ2-3
TGCGCCAGCAGCTTGGCGGGGACAGGGGCCTACGAGCAGTACTTC	CASSLAGTGAYEQYF	.	TRBD1	TRBV5-1	TRBJ2-7
TGTGCCACCAGCAGGGACAGGTGGTACGAGCAGTACTTC	CATSRDRWYEQYF	.	TRBD1	TRBV15	TRBJ2-7